This T cell receptor beta chain was sequenced for a study of shared clonotypes between healthy human individuals (dated by TCRdb to the early 2020s). Describing the broader study: The cohort included three men and a couple of women between 18 and 49 years of age. To estimate repertoire size and how much clonotypes are shared between individuals, the study performed deep sequencing of blood TCR repertoires from about 5 healthy adults. To increase sequencing depth and limit assay-specific biases, different laboratories used diverse techniques to prepare libraries and sequence TCR repertoires. Per donor, three plates each were used for CD4 naive and CD4 memory, two for CD8 naive, and one for CD8 memory. Between about 0.8 and 9 billion PBMCs per donor were obtained by leukapheresis.

Overall study outcomes, separate from this receptor: Sharing across four donors was observed for about 5% of naive CD4, under 4% of naive CD8, roughly 2.3% of memory CD4, and less than 0.45% of memory CD8 clonotypes. Pairwise subsampling led to the expectation that sequencing depth would affect the degree of clonotype sharing among donors. Clonotypes shared by all four sorted-subset donors showed higher generation probabilities than non-shared clonotypes. Naive subsets generally had larger estimated clonotype richness than memory subsets. Only blood was sampled, and tissue TCR repertoires likely differ from those in blood. Because the study included only a small number of donors, the genetic and exposure-history diversity represented was limited. Even with the large sequencing depth, rarefaction of the sorted-subset datasets indicated that sequencing was incomplete.

About this clone: What this receptor recognizes is not known. Base qualities were left out, and no much larger clone turns up one base away.

TCR CDR3 regions were amplified from genomic DNA by multiplex PCR using the deep immunoSEQ assay. For each cell subset, the extracted genomic DNA was distributed evenly across all wells of several immunoSEQ 96-well plates, and each plate served as one replicate. Each replicate PCR for sorted subsets received roughly 0.2 ug genomic DNA, equal to about 30,000 T cell genomes. Purified libraries were quantified with a Qubit 3.0 fluorometer, sized on a Bioanalyzer 2100, and re-quantified with the KAPA Library Quantification kit. Every immunoSEQ 96-well plate was sequenced on a separate single-read 150-cycle Illumina NextSeq 550 flow cell. The source study handled its data this way. The immunoSEQ output contained only junctional sequences without quality scores, so filtering could not match that applied to full-length reads. Sequences were annotated with PyIR, a Python wrapper for IgBLAST v1.9, and V/J genes and CDR3 were assigned using IMGT germline references. Reads with weak V/J assignments (E-value above 1e-6), missing CDR3, stop codons, out-of-frame junctions, or ambiguous translated residues were removed. V3J clonotypes were defined by identical inferred V gene, J gene, and CDR3 amino acid sequence. To compute the percentage overlap between repertoires, the number of shared unique clonotypes was divided by the size of the smaller repertoire. RTK rarefaction, the Chao1 estimator, and Recon v2.1 estimates of unobserved clonotypes were used to assess repertoire richness. For all TCRbeta clonotypes obtained by the gDNA method from a few donors, generation probabilities were computed with OLGA. TCRdb holds this immuneACCESS table with in-frame rearrangements only. Some clones are missing; in checked studies, unresolved V genes explain under half, and the rest has no known cause. V and J calls and clone size are given by that table; D and trimming were obtained from the DNA. Across this sample there are approximately 1.4 million clones, with 95% to 99% seen only once. The ten largest account for about 0.45% of the sample.

Healthy HIV-negative adults with no recently reported acute infections or vaccinations were included as donors. Every donor was a Caucasian adult living in Nashville, Tennessee, USA. CD4+ T cells were enriched through magnetic negative selection, after which naive cells were positively selected on CD45RA and the remaining negative fraction served as the memory subset. Blood was obtained by leukapheresis, after which PBMCs were separated by Ficoll-Histopaque density gradient centrifugation and cryopreserved in liquid nitrogen vapor phase. Purity and quantity of every magnetically sorted T cell population were checked by analytical flow cytometry. Genomic DNA was isolated from each sorted fraction and quantified by UV absorbance on a Nanodrop 2000c. V is cut by 1 base and J by 10 bases, and the space between the germline ends is 10 bases. The CDR3, cysteine through phenylalanine, is 11 amino acids long. The kept DNA is CDR3 alone, 33 bases in frame from the first base. The germline V gene (reference sequence) specifies DFQATT as CDR1 and SNEGSKA as CDR2.

The receptor was derived from a man aged 25-40 years in good health. This chain is built from TRBV20-1 and TRBJ1-2; the D gene is not confidently resolved. The sample taken for sequencing was naive CD4+ T cells sorted from blood. What the cell subset or site label conveys for this sample: CD45RA+ positively selected. At the DNA level, the sequence is TGCAGTGCTAGAGCGGCCAGGCTCTACACCTTC. Translated, it reads CSARAARLYTF.